What follows are 20 T cell receptor beta chains derived from one specimen sequenced in a study of neoadjuvant anti-PD-1 for oral cavity cancer. Some clones are missing from TCRdb's copy, which holds only in-frame ones; the method was immunoSEQ multiplex PCR. This sample has about 72,000 clones, with 83% found just once. This specimen consisted of PBMCs, obtained before nivolumab (anti-PD-1) treatment. The source of these receptors is a person aged 35-79 years with oral cavity squamous cell carcinoma.

V and J are TRBV6-5 and TRBJ2-5; D remains ambiguous. Germline assignment: CDR1 MNHEY and CDR2 SVGAGI. Trimming removed 7 bases at V and 5 bases at J, with 14 bases between. This CDR3 spans 13 amino acids. CDR3 DNA sequence: TGTGCCAGCACCCCCACTCCCCACGAGACCCAGTACTTC. Residues: CASTPTPHETQYF.

This chain uses TRBV18 with TRBJ2-6, with 8 bases matching TRBD1. V gave up 3 bases and J gave up 1 base; unmatched junction bases: 11. CDR3 length equals 19 residues. The germline V gene encodes CDR1 KGHSH and CDR2 LQKENI. CDR3 DNA: TGTGCCAGCTCACCTCTACAGGGGGAGACAAGGTCTGGGGCCAACGTCCTGACTTTC. Translation gives CASSPLQGETRSGANVLTF.

V usage is TRBV6-1 and J usage is TRBJ1-1; D uncertain. The germline CDR1 and CDR2 sequences are MNHNS and SASEGT. V shed 6 bases and J shed 1 base, with 12 bases lying between them. The CDR3 has 14 amino acids. CDR3 residues: CASRERPKNTEAFF. CDR3 nucleotide sequence: TGTGCCAGCAGAGAGAGGCCTAAGAACACTGAAGCTTTCTTT.

This clone was detected once. V gene TRBV7-3 combines with J gene TRBJ2-2; 8 bases match TRBD1. CDR1 and CDR2 (germline): SGHTA, FQGTGA. The CDR3 totals 17 residues. Unmatched junction bases numbered 8, after V lost 2 bases and J lost 3 bases. In DNA, the CDR3 is TGTGCCAGCAGCTTATTTCCAGGACAGGGCGACACCGGGGAGCTGTTTTTT. As protein: CASSLFPGQGDTGELFF.

The rearrangement links TRBV14 to TRBJ1-1; D unclear. The germline V gene has CDR1 SGHDN and CDR2 FVKESK. Trimming stripped 1 base from V and 4 bases from J, with 10 bases between. The CDR3 length is 14 residues. CDR3 sequence: CASSQARRGTEAFF. CDR3 sequence (DNA): TGTGCCAGCAGCCAAGCCCGACGGGGCACTGAAGCTTTCTTT.

V is TRBV5-4 and J is TRBJ2-7; D may be TRBD1 (6 bases). The V gene lost 3 bases and the J gene lost 3 bases, with 19 bases spanning the gap. CDR1 is SGHNT and CDR2 is YYREEE in the germline V gene (reference sequence). This CDR3 spans 16 amino acids. CDR3 sequence (DNA): TGTGCCAGCAGCTCCCCGAAGCAGGGGACAATCTACGAGCAGTACTTC. Its translation: CASSSPKQGTIYEQYF.

V is TRBV6-6 and J is TRBJ1-1; D unresolved. CDR3 size: 16 residues. Germline loops: CDR1 MNHNY, CDR2 SVGAGI (reference sequence). V lost 3 bases to trimming and J lost 1 base, with 15 bases between them. Here the CDR3 reads CASSYPGRNPNTEAFF. The CDR3 bases are TGTGCCAGCAGTTATCCTGGACGGAACCCGAACACTGAAGCTTTCTTT.

The chain links TRBV7-6 to TRBJ1-1, with D tentatively TRBD1 (6 bases). Germline assignment: CDR1 SGHVS and CDR2 FNYEAQ. V was pared by 5 bases and J by 1 base, with 8 bases between. The CDR3 sequence is 13 residues long. The CDR3 sequence is CASSKTGNTEAFF. CDR3 coding DNA: TGTGCCAGCAGCAAGACAGGGAACACTGAAGCTTTCTTT. The full variable domain, with the rest looked up from reference TRBV7-6 and TRBJ1-1, is GAGVSQSPRYKVTKRGQDVALRCDPISGHVSLYWYRQALGQGPEFLTYFNYEAQQDKSGLPNDRFSAERPEGSISTLTIQRTEQRDSAMYRCASSKTGNTEAFFGQGTRLTVV.

CDR3 bases: TGTGCCAGCAGCCCCTACAGGGGGCTTAATGAAAAACTGTTTTTT. Translated: CASSPYRGLNEKLFF. The V call is TRBV6-5, the J call TRBJ1-4, with 9 bases identical to TRBD1. The CDR3 spans 15 residues. The germline V gene encodes CDR1 MNHEY and CDR2 SVGAGI. The trim removed 6 bases at V and 4 bases at J, leaving 6 bases unmatched.

The chain is built from TRBV5-4 and TRBJ2-3; 12 positions agree with TRBD1. CDR1 is SGHNT and CDR2 is YYREEE in the germline V gene (reference sequence). The J segment lost 5 bases and the V segment lost 7 bases, leaving 5 bases of the junction unmatched. The CDR3 has 14 amino acids. The CDR3 region has the DNA TGTGCCAGCTATGGGACAGGGGGCCTAGATACGCAGTATTTT. Encoded protein: CASYGTGGLDTQYF.

This clone was observed a single time. CDR3 nucleotides: TGTGCCAGCAGCACCGGGACAGGGAAGTTGTACACCTTC. Its protein product is CASSTGTGKLYTF. The chain uses TRBV7-2 and TRBJ1-2, with 9 bases aligning to TRBD1. Germline loops: CDR1 SGHTA, CDR2 FQGNSA. V was clipped by 5 bases and J by 11 bases; unmatched bases: 9. The CDR3 covers 13 residues.

V usage is TRBV7-9 and J usage is TRBJ2-7, with 12 bases fitting TRBD2. After removal of 5 bases from V and 1 base from J, the junction contained 3 bases not matched to a gene. The germline V gene has CDR1 SEHNR and CDR2 FQNEAQ (reference sequence). The CDR3 length is 15 residues. CDR3 sequence: CASSDGTSGSYEQYF. The DNA for the CDR3 is TGTGCCAGCAGCGACGGGACTAGCGGGTCCTACGAGCAGTACTTC.

This rearrangement joins TRBV21-1 to TRBJ1-4; TRBD1, the table's D call, was not compared with the DNA. TRBV21-1 is assigned pseudogene status. The CDR3 extends over 16 amino acids. The CDR3 DNA is TGTGCCAGCAGCAAAAAGAAGGGGGCAACTAATGAAAAACTGTTTTTT. Encoded protein: CASSKKKGATNEKLFF.

The chain links TRBV7-8 to TRBJ2-3; D gene uncertain. Germline V gene data show CDR1 as SGHVS and CDR2 as FQNEAQ. Trimming stripped 1 base from V and 2 bases from J, with 4 bases between. This CDR3 contains 13 residues. The CDR3 sequence is CASSLDDTDTQYF. The CDR3 region has the DNA TGTGCCAGCAGCTTAGATGACACAGATACGCAGTATTTT.

The V gene is TRBV6-5, the J gene TRBJ1-1; D gene uncertain. CDR1 and CDR2 (germline): MNHEY, SVGAGI. The CDR3 has 15 amino acids. Trimming took 0 bases from V and 5 from J, leaving 13 bases between them. CDR3 region: CASSYSGARGTEAFF. In DNA, the CDR3 is TGTGCCAGCAGTTACTCAGGCGCACGGGGAACTGAAGCTTTCTTT.

The V and J genes are TRBV19 and TRBJ1-2; D is uncertain. The CDR3 runs to 20 residues. Trimming cost V 6 bases and J 1 base, with 30 bases left between them. From germline, CDR1 is LNHDA and CDR2 SQIVND (reference sequence). Written as DNA, the CDR3 is TGTGCCAGTAGCCGGATGGTGGCGCGAGATTACTCCACACATAACTATGGCTACACCTTC. Translating it yields CASSRMVARDYSTHNYGYTF.

The chain uses TRBV5-1 and TRBJ1-1, with D possibly TRBD1 on 5 matching bases. The V gene lost 4 bases and the J gene lost 3 bases, with 16 bases spanning the gap. In germline, CDR1 is SGHRS, CDR2 YFSETQ. This CDR3 spans 15 amino acids. CDR3 nucleotide sequence: TGCGCCAGCAGCATCCTTGGAGGGGATGACACTGAAGCTTTCTTT. Its protein is CASSILGGDDTEAFF.

The chain uses TRBV28 and TRBJ2-1; TRBD1 might be the D (6 bases). Trimming cost V 8 bases and J 1 base, with 15 bases left between them. The CDR3 extends over 15 amino acids. Germline V lookup: CDR1 MDHEN, CDR2 SYDVKM. This CDR3 is CASLNTQGSYNEQFF. CDR3 nucleotide sequence: TGTGCCAGCCTCAATACACAGGGTTCCTACAATGAGCAGTTCTTC.

J is TRBJ1-1 and V is TRBV6-1, with D hard to call. The V end lost 0 bases, the J end lost 5 bases, and 7 bases lay between the germline ends. CDR3 size: 13 residues. The germline gives CDR1 MNHNS, CDR2 SASEGT. CDR3 sequence (DNA): TGTGCCAGCAGTGAAGCGTGGGGTACTGAAGCTTTCTTT. It encodes CASSEAWGTEAFF.

This chain uses TRBV5-1 with TRBJ1-1; possibly TRBD1 for D (5 bases). Germline V gene data show CDR1 as SGHRS and CDR2 as YFSETQ. The CDR3 runs 14 residues. V lost 1 base, J lost 1 base, and 8 bases lay in between. CDR3 sequence reads: CASSLYQGNTEAFF. The CDR3, as DNA: TGCGCCAGCAGCTTGTATCAGGGGAACACTGAAGCTTTCTTT.